These T cell receptor beta chains were read from a single sample in a study of patients and donors after allogeneic stem cell transplantation. Each CDR3 protein is one row after TCRdb ran MiXCR on the RT-PCR reads. The sample lists hundreds of thousands of distinct CDR3 sequences, less than 15% seen once, with more than 9% in the top ten. What was sequenced was blood, either unsorted or a sorted T cell fraction (not recorded which). These receptors were obtained from a human donor who was either an allogeneic HSCT recipient or a stem cell or donor lymphocyte infusion donor (not recorded which). It is not recorded whose cells these are; they may come from a transplant donor. CDR3s include the opening cysteine and the closing phenylalanine or tryptophan. The order of the fields is V gene, J gene, CDR3 protein.

V: TRBV5-1; J: TRBJ2-2; CDR3: CASSLAAGSGELFF
V: TRBV7-2; J: TRBJ1-1; CDR3: CASSLNPPPRTEAFF
V: TRBV7-2; J: TRBJ1-2; CDR3: CASSFPGNGYTF
V: TRBV6-4; J: TRBJ1-2; CDR3: CASSPGVRGYGYTF
V: TRBV20-1; J: TRBJ2-3; CDR3: CSARIAGGVDTQYF
V: TRBV2; J: TRBJ2-7; CDR3: CASTGRTSGAYEQYF
V: TRBV12-3/TRBV12-4; J: TRBJ2-2; CDR3: CASTPSWQPNTGELFF
V: TRBV6-1; J: TRBJ2-7; CDR3: CATKDRGFGEQYF
V: TRBV2; J: TRBJ1-5; CDR3: CASSEARENQPQHF
V: TRBV5-8; J: TRBJ2-7; CDR3: CASSQDEYRDYEQYF
V: TRBV12-3/TRBV12-4; J: TRBJ2-3; CDR3: CASSVTGDTQYF